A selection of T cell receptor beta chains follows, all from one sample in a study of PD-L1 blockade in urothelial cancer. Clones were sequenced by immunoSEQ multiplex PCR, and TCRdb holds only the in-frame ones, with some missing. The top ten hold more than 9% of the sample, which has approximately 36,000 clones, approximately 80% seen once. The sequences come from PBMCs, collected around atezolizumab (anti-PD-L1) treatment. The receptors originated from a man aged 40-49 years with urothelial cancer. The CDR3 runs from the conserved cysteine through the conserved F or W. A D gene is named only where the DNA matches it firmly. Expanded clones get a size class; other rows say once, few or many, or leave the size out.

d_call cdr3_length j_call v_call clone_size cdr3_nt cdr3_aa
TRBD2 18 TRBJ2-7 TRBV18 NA TGTGCCAGCTCACCCCCAAGACTAGCGGAGCGGCCGTTTTACGAGCAGTACTTC CASSPPRLAERPFYEQYF
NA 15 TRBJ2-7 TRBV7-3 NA TGTGCCAGCAGCTTAAACAGGGCGTTATCTAGCGAGCAGTACTTC CASSLNRALSSEQYF
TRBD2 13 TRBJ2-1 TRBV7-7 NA TGTGCTAGCAGCCCACTAGCGGGAAATGAGCAGTTCTTC CASSPLAGNEQFF
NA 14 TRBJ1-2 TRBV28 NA TGTGCCAGCCTAATCGGGGGGCGAAACTATGGCTACACCTTC CASLIGGRNYGYTF
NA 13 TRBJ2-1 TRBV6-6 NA TGTGCCAGCAGCAGACGTCGGGGAGATGAGCAGTTCTTC CASSRRRGDEQFF
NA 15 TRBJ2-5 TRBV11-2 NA TGTGCCAGCAGCTTAGTTGGATCGGGACAAGAGACCCAGTACTTC CASSLVGSGQETQYF
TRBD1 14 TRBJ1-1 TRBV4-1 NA TGCGCCAGCAGCCAAGCGGACAGGGTTACTGAAGCTTTCTTT CASSQADRVTEAFF
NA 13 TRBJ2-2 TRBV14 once TGTGCCAGCAGCCAAGTCAGGACCGGGGAGCTGTTTTTT CASSQVRTGELFF
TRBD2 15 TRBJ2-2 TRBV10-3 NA TGTGCCTCCAGGGGAACTAGCGGGCGCACCGGGGAGCTGTTTTTT CASRGTSGRTGELFF
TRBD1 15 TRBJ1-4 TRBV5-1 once TGCGCCAGCAATAGGGGGCTGGGGTCTAATGAAAAACTGTTTTTT CASNRGLGSNEKLFF
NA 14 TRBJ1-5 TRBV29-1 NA TGCAGCGTTGTGTCGGAGGGGTCCAATCAGCCCCAGCATTTT CSVVSEGSNQPQHF
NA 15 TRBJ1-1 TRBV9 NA TGTGCCAGCAGCGTAGAGGGGGGGGTAGATACTGAAGCTTTCTTT CASSVEGGVDTEAFF